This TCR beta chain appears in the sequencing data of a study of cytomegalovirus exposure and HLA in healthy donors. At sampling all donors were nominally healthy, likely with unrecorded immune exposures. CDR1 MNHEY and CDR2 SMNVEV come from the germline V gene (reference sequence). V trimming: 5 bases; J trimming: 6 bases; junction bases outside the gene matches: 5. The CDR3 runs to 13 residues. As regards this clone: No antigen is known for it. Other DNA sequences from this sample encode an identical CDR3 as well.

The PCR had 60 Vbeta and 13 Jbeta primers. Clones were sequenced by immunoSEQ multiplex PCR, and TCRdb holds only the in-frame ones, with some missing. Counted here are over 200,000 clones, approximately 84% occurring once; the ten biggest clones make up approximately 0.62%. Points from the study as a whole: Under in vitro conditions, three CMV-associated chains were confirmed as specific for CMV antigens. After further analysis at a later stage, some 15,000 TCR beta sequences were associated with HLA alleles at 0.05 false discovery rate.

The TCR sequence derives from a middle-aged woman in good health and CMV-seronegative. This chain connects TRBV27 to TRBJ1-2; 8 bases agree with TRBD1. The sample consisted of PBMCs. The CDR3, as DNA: TGTGCCAGCAGTCACGGGACAGGCAATGGCTACACCTTC. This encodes CASSHGTGNGYTF.